This T cell receptor beta chain stems from a study of cytotoxic CD8 clonotypes in ibrutinib-treated CLL. Sequencing used immunoSEQ multiplex PCR; TCRdb keeps in-frame clones, though not all of them. The sample shows around 160,000 clones, more than 70% of them seen only once. Study-wide results and limits: Sustained-remission and progressing patients had unequal sampling times.

There are 15 residues in the CDR3. Germline V gene lookup returns CDR1 MNHEY and CDR2 SVGAGI. V shed 6 bases and J shed 5 bases, with 16 bases lying between them. On this clone: Its antigen is undetermined.

The receptor comes from a human donor with chronic lymphocytic leukemia. The V and J genes are TRBV6-5 and TRBJ2-2; D may match TRBD1 or TRBD2 (5 bases each). Material: PBMCs, obtained at disease progression, from a patient treated with ibrutinib. Written as DNA, the CDR3 is TGTGCCAGCAGAGAAAACCCCGGGGCTACCGGGGAGCTGTTTTTT. This translates into CASRENPGATGELFF.